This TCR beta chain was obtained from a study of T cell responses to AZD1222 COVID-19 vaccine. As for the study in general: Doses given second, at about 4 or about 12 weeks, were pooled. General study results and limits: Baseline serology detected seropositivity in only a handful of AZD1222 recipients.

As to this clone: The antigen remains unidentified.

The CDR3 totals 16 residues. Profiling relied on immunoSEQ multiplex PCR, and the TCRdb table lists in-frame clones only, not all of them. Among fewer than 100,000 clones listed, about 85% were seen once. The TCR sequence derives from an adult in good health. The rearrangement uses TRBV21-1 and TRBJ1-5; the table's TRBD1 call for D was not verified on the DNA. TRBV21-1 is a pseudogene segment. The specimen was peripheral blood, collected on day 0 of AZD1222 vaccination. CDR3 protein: CASCTGHYGSNQPQHF. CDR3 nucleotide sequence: TGTGCCAGCTGCACAGGGCATTATGGTAGCAATCAGCCCCAGCATTTT.